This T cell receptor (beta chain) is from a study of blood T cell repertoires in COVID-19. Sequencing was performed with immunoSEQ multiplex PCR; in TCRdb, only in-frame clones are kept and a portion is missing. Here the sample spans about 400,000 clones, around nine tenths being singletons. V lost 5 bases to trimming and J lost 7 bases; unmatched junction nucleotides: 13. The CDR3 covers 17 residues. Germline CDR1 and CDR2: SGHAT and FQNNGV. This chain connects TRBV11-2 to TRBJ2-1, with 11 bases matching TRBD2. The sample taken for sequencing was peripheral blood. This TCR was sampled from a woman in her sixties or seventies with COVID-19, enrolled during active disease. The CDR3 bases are TGTGCCAGCAGCCCGACACCCGGGACTAGCGGCCTAAATGAGCAGTTCTTC. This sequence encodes CASSPTPGTSGLNEQFF. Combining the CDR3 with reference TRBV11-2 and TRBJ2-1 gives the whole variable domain EAGVAQSPRYKIIEKRQSVAFWCNPISGHATLYWYQQILGQGPKLLIQFQNNGVVDDSQLPKDRFSAERLKGVDSTLKIQPAKLEDSAVYLCASSPTPGTSGLNEQFFGPGTRLTVL.